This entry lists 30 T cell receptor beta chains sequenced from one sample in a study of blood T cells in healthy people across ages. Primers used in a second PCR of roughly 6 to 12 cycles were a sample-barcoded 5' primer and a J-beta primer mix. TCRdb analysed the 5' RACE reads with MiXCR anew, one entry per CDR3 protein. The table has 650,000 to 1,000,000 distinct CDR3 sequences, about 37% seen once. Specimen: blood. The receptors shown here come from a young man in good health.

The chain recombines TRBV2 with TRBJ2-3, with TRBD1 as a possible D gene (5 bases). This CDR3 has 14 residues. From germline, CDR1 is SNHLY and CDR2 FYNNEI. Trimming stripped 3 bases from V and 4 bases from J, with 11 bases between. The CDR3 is CASSDASGPDTQYF. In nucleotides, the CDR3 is TGTGCCAGCAGTGACGCCTCAGGGCCAGATACGCAGTATTTT.

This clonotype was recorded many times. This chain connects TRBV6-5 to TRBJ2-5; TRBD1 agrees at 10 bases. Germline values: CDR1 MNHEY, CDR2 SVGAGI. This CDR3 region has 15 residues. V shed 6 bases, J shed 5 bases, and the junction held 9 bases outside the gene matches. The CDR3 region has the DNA TGTGCCAGCAGCCCGAAGACAGGGGGCTCCGAGACCCAGTACTTC. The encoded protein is CASSPKTGGSETQYF.

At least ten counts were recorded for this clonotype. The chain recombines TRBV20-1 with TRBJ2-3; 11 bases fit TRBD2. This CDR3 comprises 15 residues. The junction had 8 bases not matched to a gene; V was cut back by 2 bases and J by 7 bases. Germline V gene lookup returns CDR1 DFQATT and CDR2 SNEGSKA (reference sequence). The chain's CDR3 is CSARHSGGVLNTQYF. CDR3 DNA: TGCAGTGCTAGACATAGCGGGGGGGTCCTTAATACGCAGTATTTT.

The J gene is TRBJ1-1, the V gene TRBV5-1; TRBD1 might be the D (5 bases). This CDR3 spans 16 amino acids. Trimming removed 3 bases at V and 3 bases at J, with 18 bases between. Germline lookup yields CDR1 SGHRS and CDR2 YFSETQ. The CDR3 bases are TGCGCCAGCAGCTACGATCGATCGTTCAGGGACACTGAAGCTTTCTTT. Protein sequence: CASSYDRSFRDTEAFF.

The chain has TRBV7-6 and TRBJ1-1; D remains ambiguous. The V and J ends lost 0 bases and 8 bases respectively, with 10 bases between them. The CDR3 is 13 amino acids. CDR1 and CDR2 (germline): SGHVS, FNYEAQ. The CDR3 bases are TGTGCCAGCAGCTTAGCGTCCGGGTGGGAAGCTTTCTTT. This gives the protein CASSLASGWEAFF.

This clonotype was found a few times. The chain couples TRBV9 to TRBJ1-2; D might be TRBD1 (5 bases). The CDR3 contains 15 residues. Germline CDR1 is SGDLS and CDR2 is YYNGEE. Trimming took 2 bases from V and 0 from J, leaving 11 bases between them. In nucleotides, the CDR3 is TGTGCCAGCAGCGTCGACGGGACGCCTAACTATGGCTACACCTTC. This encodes CASSVDGTPNYGYTF.

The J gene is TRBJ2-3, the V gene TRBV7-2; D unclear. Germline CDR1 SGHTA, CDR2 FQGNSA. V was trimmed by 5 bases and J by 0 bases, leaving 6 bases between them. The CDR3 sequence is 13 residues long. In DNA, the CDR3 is TGTGCCAGCAGCGGCCATAGCACAGATACGCAGTATTTT. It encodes CASSGHSTDTQYF.

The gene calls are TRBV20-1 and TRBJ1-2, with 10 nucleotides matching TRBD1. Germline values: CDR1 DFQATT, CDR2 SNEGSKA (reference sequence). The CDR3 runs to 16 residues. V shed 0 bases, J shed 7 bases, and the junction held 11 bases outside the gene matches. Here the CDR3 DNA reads TGCAGTGCTAGAGATTCGGGGGACAGGGGATCCAGTGGCTACACCTTC. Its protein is CSARDSGDRGSSGYTF.

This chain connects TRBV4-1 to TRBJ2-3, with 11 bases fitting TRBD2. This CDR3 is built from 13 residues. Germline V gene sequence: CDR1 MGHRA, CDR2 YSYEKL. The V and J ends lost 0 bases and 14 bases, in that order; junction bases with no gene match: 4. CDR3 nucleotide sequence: TGCGCCAGCAGCCAAGATCTTGGGACTAGCGGGTATTTT. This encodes CASSQDLGTSGYF.

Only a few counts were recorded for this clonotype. The CDR3 DNA follows: TGTGCCAGCAGCCCACAGGGGACGAACACTGAAGCTTTCTTT. Translated, it gives CASSPQGTNTEAFF. The chain recombines TRBV7-3 with TRBJ1-1, with TRBD1 identical over 7 bases. Germline loops: CDR1 SGHTA, CDR2 FQGTGA. This CDR3 has 14 amino acids. Germline trimming cut 5 bases from V and 1 base from J; bases unmatched to any gene: 4.

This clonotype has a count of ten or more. CDR3 sequence reads: CASSVSGHLLAKNIQYF. The CDR3 DNA follows: TGTGCCAGCAGCGTGTCGGGACACCTACTAGCCAAAAACATTCAGTACTTC. V and J are TRBV9 and TRBJ2-4; possibly TRBD1 for D (6 bases). The germline V and J ends were trimmed by 2 bases and 0 bases, with 15 bases remaining between them. Per germline, CDR1 SGDLS and CDR2 YYNGEE. The length of the CDR3 is 17 residues.

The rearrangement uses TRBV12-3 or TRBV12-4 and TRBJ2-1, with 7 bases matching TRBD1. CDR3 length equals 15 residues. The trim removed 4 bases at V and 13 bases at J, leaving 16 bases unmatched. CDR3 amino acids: CASSSDREGVETQFF. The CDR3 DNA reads TGTGCCAGCAGTTCCGACAGGGAAGGGGTGGAGACCCAGTTCTTC.

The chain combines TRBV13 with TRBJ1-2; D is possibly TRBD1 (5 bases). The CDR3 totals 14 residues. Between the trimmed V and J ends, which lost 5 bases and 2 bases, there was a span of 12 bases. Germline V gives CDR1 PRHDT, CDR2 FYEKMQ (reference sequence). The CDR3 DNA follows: TGTGCCAGCAGCGCAGTACAGGCGAACTATGGCTACACCTTC. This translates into CASSAVQANYGYTF.

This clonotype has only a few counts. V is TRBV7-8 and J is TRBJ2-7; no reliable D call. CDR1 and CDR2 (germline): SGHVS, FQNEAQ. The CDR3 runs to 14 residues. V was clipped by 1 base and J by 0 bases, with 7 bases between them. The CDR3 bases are TGTGCCAGCAGCTTAGACATATACTCCTACGAGCAGTACTTC. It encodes CASSLDIYSYEQYF.

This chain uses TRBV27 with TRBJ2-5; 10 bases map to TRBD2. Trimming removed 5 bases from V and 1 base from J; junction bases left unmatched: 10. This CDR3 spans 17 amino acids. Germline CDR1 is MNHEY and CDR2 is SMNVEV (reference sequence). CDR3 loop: CASSAHTSGAFQETQYF. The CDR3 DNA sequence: TGTGCCAGCAGTGCCCATACTAGCGGGGCCTTCCAAGAGACCCAGTACTTC.

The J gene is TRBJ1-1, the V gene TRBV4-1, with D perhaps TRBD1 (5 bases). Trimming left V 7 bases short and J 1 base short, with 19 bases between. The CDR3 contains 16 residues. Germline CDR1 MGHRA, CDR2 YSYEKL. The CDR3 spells CASTLAERDSNTEAFF. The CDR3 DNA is TGCGCCAGCACCCTCGCGGAAAGGGACTCGAACACTGAAGCTTTCTTT.

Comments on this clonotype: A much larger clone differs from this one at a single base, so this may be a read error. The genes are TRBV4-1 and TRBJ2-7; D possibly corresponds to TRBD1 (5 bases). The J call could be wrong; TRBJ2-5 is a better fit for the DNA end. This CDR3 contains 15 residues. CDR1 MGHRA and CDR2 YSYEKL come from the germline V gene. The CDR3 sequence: CASSQVRTRGETQYF. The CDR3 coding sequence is TGCGCCAGCAGCCAAGTTCGGACAAGGGGTGAGACCCAGTACTTC.

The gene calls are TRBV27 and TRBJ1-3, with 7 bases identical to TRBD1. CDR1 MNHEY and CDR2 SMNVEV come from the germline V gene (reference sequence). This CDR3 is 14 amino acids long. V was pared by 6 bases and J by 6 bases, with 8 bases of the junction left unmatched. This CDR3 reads CASSPYGTENTIYF. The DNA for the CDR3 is TGTGCCAGCAGCCCGTACGGGACAGAAAACACCATATATTTT.

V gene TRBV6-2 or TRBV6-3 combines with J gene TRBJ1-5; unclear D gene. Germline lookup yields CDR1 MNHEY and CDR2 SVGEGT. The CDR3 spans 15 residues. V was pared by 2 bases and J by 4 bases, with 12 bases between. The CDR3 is CASSYGSRFNQPQHF. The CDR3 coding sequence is TGTGCCAGCAGTTACGGGTCCCGGTTTAATCAGCCCCAGCATTTT.

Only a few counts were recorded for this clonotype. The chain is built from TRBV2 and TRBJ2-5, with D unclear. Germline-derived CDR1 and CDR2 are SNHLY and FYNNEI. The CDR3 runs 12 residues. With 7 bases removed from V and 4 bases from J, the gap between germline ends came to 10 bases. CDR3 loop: CASTGRSETQYF. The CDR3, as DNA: TGTGCCAGCACGGGCAGATCAGAGACCCAGTACTTC.

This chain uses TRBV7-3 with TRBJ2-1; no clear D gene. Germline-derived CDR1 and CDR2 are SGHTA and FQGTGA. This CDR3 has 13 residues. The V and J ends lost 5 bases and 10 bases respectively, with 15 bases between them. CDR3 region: CASSVSVLGEQFF. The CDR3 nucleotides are TGTGCCAGCAGCGTGAGCGTCCTGGGCGAGCAGTTCTTC.

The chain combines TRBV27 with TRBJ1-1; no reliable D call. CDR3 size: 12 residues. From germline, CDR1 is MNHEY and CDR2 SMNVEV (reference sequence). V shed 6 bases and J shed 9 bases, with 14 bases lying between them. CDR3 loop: CASRYSDGKAFF. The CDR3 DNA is TGTGCCAGCAGGTACTCCGACGGAAAAGCTTTCTTT.

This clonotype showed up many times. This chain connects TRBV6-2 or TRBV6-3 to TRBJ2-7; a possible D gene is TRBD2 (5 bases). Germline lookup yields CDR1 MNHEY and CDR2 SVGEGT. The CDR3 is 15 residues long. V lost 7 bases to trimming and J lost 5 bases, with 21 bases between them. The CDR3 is CASIDRSVTSNEQYF. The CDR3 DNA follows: TGTGCCAGCATCGACCGTAGCGTTACTTCCAACGAGCAGTACTTC.

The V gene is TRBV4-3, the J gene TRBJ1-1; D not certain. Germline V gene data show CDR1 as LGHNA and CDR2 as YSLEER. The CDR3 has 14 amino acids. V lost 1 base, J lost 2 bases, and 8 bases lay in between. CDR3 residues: CASSQGSSNTEAFF. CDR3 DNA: TGCGCCAGCAGCCAAGGTAGTAGTAACACTGAAGCTTTCTTT.

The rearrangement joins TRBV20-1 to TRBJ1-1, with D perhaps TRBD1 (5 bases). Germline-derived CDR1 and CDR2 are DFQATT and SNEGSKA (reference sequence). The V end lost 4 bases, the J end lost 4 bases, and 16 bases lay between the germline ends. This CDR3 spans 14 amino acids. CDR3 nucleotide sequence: TGCAGTGCTACCATTGGGACCGCGGGCACTGAAGCTTTCTTT. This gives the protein CSATIGTAGTEAFF.

The CDR3 spells CASSPYLTGNSIYF. The CDR3 DNA reads as TGTGCCAGCAGTCCATACCTTACAGGGAACTCCATATATTTT. The V call is TRBV6-6, the J call TRBJ1-3, with D maybe TRBD1 (6 bases). The germline V gene has CDR1 MNHNY and CDR2 SVGAGI (reference sequence). V gave up 5 bases and J gave up 11 bases, with 19 bases separating them. The CDR3 has 14 amino acids.

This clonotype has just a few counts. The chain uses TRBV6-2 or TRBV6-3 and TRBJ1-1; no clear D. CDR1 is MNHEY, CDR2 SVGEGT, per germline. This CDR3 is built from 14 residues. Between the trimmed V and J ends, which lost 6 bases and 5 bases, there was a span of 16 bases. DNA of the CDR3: TGTGCCAGCAGCCCAACGACATATAGGACTGAAGCTTTCTTT. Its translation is CASSPTTYRTEAFF.

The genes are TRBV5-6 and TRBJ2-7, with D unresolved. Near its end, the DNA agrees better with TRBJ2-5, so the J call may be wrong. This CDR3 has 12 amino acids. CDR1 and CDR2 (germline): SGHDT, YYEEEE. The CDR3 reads CASSPRTQTQYF. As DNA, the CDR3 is TGTGCCAGCAGCCCCCGGACGCAGACCCAGTACTTC.

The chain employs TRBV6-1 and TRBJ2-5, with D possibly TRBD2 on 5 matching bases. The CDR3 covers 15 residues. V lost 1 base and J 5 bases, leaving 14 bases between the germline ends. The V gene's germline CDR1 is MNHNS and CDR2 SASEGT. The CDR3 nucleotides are TGTGCCAGCAGTGAAGAAGTGGAGGTTTGGGAGACCCAGTACTTC. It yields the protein CASSEEVEVWETQYF.

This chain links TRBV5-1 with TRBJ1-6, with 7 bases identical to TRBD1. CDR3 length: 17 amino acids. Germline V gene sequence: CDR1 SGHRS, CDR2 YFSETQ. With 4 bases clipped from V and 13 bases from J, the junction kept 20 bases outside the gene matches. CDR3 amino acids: CASSTGSTGTSLSPLHF. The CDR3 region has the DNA TGCGCCAGCAGCACCGGGTCGACAGGGACGTCGCTATCGCCCCTCCACTTT.